Listed below are T cell receptor beta chains from one sample, sequenced in a study of blood T cell repertoires in COVID-19. Measured with immunoSEQ multiplex PCR; TCRdb has only the in-frame clones, and not every one. The sample contains over 300,000 clones, about 82% of which appear only once. Source material: peripheral blood. The receptors originated from a woman between 50 and 59 years old with acute or convalescent COVID-19. The CDR3 runs from the conserved cysteine through the conserved F or W. D genes are given only for firm matches. Not every row has a clone size; where given, it reads once, few, many or a size class.

D gene,V gene,clone size,J gene,CDR3 DNA,CDR3 protein
.,TRBV30,few,TRBJ1-1,TGTGCCTGGAGTGTACGAGTGGCTGAAGCTTTCTTT,CAWSVRVAEAFF
.,TRBV2,.,TRBJ1-5,TGTGCCAGCAGTGAAGCGCTTCTGTGGCAGGGCAAAGGGACTACGCCCCAGCATTTT,CASSEALLWQGKGTTPQHF
.,TRBV5-1,.,TRBJ2-4,TGCGCCAGCAGCTTGGCGACAATATCCAAAAACATTCAGTACTTC,CASSLATISKNIQYF
.,TRBV28,.,TRBJ2-1,TGTGCCAGCAGCGGAGGGAGTGGGAACAATGAGCAGTTCTTC,CASSGGSGNNEQFF
TRBD2,TRBV9,.,TRBJ2-1,TGTGCCAGCAGCCTCCTAGCGGGAGAATACAATGAGCAGTTCTTC,CASSLLAGEYNEQFF
.,TRBV11-2,.,TRBJ1-2,TGTGCCAGCAGCTTAGATACGAGGGACTACACCTTC,CASSLDTRDYTF
.,TRBV5-6,.,TRBJ1-5,TGTGCCAGCAGCTACTACCGGGGGAAGGGCAATCAGCCCCAGCATTTT,CASSYYRGKGNQPQHF
TRBD2,TRBV19,.,TRBJ2-1,TGTGCCAGTAGTATACAGGGCGGGAGGATGCCAAATGAGCAGTTCTTC,CASSIQGGRMPNEQFF
TRBD1,TRBV18,once,TRBJ2-7,TGTGCCAGCTCACCGGACAGGGACTCCTACGAGCAGTACTTC,CASSPDRDSYEQYF
TRBD1,TRBV28,once,TRBJ1-1,TGTGCCAGCAGTTCTCCCTACGCTCTGACAGGGCGGAACACTGAAGCTTTCTTT,CASSSPYALTGRNTEAFF
.,TRBV7-8,once,TRBJ2-7,TGTGCCAGCAGCCAACTACGAGGGCAGTACTTC,CASSQLRGQYF
TRBD2,TRBV19,.,TRBJ2-1,TGTGCCAGAGCCCGAACTAGCGGGGCAGACAATGAGCAGTTCTTC,CARARTSGADNEQFF
.,TRBV5-1,.,TRBJ2-7,TGCGCCAGCAGCTTATCTAGCGCAACCTACGAGCAGTACTTC,CASSLSSATYEQYF